This T cell receptor (beta chain) is from a study of vaccination and CD4 T cells after COVID-19. Germline CDR1 SGHRS, CDR2 YFSETQ. Trimming pared 0 bases from V and 3 bases from J, leaving 6 bases between. CDR3 length: 14 residues. An Oncomine TCR Beta short-read assay was used to sequence the DNA from cultured CD4+ T cells. TCRdb ran MiXCR on the PCR reads and lists one entry per CDR3 protein. The sample gives tens of thousands of distinct CDR3 sequences, 50% of which show up once; 28% is in the top ten. Points on this clonotype: Its matching antigen is unknown.

Treatment meaning: roughly 10-day PBMC culture with coronavirus spike peptide pools or control peptides (ViraFEST assay). Sequencing was performed on CD4+ T cells from blood, cultured in vitro, taken before SARS-CoV-2 vaccination. The receptor's source is a human donor who received a COVID-19 vaccine. The chain joins TRBV5-1 to TRBJ2-2, with D perhaps matching TRBD2 (6 bases). The CDR3 region is CASSLAGDTGELFF. As DNA, the CDR3 is TGCGCCAGCAGCTTGGCGGGGGACACCGGGGAGCTGTTTTTT.